The source of this T cell receptor (beta chain) is a study of T-cell reconstitution after alpha-beta-depleted transplantation in children. This clonotype occurred a few times. Its matching antigen is unknown. Study-wide results and caveats: From surviving recipient T cells and thymic progenitors came the high day-60 TCRbeta diversity observed in some patients. After one year, T-cell counts and TCRbeta diversity mostly came from new T cells. At around two months after transplant, the alpha-beta T cells were reportedly derived from several hundred expanded clones that came from non-depleted graft cells.

The V and J ends lost 1 base and 5 bases respectively, with 14 bases between them. Per the germline V gene, CDR1 is SGHAT and CDR2 is FQNNGV. This CDR3 has 15 residues. Unique molecular identifiers were used to barcode this TCRbeta library. TCRdb passed the PCR reads through MiXCR, listing each CDR3 protein once. The sample lists 250,000 to 300,000 distinct CDR3 sequences, nearly 8% occurring once. The sequence derives from a female patient aged 2 to 10 who had a stem cell transplant for Fanconi anemia, so the T cells may come from the graft donor. The sample here was peripheral blood, taken 360 days after TCRalphabeta/CD19-depleted stem cell transplant. The J gene is TRBJ2-5, the V gene TRBV11-2, with unresolved D. CDR3 sequence reads: CASSLGGEMWETQYF. As DNA, the CDR3 is TGTGCCAGCAGCTTAGGCGGCGAGATGTGGGAGACCCAGTACTTC.